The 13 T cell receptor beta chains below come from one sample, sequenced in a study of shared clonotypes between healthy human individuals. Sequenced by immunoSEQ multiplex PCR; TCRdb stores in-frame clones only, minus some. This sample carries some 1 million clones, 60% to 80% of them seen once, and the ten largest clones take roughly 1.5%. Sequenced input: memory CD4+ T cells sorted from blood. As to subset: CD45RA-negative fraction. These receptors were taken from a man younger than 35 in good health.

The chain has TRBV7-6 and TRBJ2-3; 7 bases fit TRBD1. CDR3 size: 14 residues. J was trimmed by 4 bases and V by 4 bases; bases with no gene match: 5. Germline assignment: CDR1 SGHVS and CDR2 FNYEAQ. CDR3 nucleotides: TGTGCCAGCAGCTCGCGACAGGGTTCAGATACGCAGTATTTT. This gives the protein CASSSRQGSDTQYF. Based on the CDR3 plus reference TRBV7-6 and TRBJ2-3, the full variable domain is GAGVSQSPRYKVTKRGQDVALRCDPISGHVSLYWYRQALGQGPEFLTYFNYEAQQDKSGLPNDRFSAERPEGSISTLTIQRTEQRDSAMYRCASSSRQGSDTQYFGPGTRLTVL.

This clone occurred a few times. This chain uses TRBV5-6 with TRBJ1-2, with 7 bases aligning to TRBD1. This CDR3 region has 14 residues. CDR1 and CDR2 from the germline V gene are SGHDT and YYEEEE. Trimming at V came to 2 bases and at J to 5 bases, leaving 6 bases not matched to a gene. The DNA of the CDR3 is TGTGCCAGCAGCTTTAGGGACAGAGAGTATGGCTACACCTTC. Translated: CASSFRDREYGYTF.

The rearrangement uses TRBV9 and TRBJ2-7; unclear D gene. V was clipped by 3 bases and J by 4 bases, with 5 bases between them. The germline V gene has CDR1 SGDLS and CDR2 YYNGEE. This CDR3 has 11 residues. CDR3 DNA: TGTGCCAGCAGCGGGCCTTACGAGCAGTACTTC. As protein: CASSGPYEQYF.

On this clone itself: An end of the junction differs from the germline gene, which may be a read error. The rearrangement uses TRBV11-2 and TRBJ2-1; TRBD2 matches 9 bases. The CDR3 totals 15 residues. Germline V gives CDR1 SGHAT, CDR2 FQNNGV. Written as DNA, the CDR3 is TGTGCCAGCAGCTTAGGCGGGGGGGCCTATAATGAGCAGTTCTTC. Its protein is CASSLGGGAYNEQFF. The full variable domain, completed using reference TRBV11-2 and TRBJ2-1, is EAGVAQSPRYKIIEKRQSVAFWCNPISGHATLYWYQQILGQGPKLLIQFQNNGVVDDSQLPKDRFSAERLKGVDSTLKIQPAKLEDSAVYLCASSLGGGAYNEQFFGPGTRLTVL.

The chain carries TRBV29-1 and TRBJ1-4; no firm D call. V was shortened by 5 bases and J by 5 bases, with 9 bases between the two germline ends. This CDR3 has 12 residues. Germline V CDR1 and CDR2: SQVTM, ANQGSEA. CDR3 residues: CSVQPMNEKLFF. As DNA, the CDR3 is TGCAGCGTTCAGCCAATGAATGAAAAACTGTTTTTT.

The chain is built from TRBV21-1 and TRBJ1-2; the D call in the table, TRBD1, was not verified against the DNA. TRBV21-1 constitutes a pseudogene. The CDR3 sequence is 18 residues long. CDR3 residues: CASSKGRGQGARGCGYTF. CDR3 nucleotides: TGTGCCAGCAGCAAAGGGAGAGGGCAGGGGGCTAGGGGGTGTGGCTACACCTTC.

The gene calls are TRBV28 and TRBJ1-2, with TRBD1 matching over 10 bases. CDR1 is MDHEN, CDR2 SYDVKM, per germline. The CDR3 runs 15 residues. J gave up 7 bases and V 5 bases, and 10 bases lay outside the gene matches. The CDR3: CASSQPGQGLVGYTF. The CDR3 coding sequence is TGTGCCAGCAGTCAACCGGGACAGGGGTTGGTTGGCTACACCTTC.

In nucleotides, the CDR3 is TGCGCCACCGAGGCCGGGACTAGCTTCTCTCCGGCCCAGTACTTC. It translates to CATEAGTSFSPAQYF. The rearrangement uses TRBV10-2 and TRBJ2-5; 9 bases fit TRBD2. V gave up 10 bases and J gave up 9 bases; unmatched junction bases: 18. Germline CDR1 is WSHSY and CDR2 is SAAADI. The CDR3 is 15 residues long.

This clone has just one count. CDR3 in DNA: TGTGCCAGCGTGGGGGATAACACTGAAGCTTTCTTT. Translation gives CASVGDNTEAFF. The chain combines TRBV28 with TRBJ1-1; D possibly corresponds to TRBD1 (5 bases). The CDR3 contains 12 residues. Trimming took off 8 bases at V and 2 bases at J, with 9 bases between the two ends. Germline V gene lookup returns CDR1 MDHEN and CDR2 SYDVKM.

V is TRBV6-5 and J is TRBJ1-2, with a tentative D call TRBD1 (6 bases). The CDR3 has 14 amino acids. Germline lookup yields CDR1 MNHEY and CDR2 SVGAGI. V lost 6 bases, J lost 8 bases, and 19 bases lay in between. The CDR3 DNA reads TGTGCCAGCAGCCCACAGGGAGCCGGGGGCGGCTACACCTTC. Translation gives CASSPQGAGGGYTF.

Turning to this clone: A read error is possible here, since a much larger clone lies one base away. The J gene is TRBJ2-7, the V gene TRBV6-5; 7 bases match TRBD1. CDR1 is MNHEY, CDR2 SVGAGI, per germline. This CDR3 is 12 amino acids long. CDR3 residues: CASIGQAYGQYF. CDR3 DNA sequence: TGTGCCAGCATCGGACAGGCTTACGGGCAGTACTTC.

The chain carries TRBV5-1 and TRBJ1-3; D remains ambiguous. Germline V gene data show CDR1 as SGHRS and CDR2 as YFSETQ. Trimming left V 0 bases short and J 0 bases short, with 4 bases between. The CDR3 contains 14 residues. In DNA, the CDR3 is TGCGCCAGCAGCTTGGATACCTCTGGAAACACCATATATTTT. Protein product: CASSLDTSGNTIYF.

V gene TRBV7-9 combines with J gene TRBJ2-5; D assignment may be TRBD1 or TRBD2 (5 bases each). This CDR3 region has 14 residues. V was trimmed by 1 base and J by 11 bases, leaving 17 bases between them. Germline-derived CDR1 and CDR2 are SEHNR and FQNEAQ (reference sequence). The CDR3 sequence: CASSLGGSIGEQYF. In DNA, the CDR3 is TGTGCCAGCAGCTTAGGGGGGAGCATTGGAGAGCAGTACTTC.